Listed here is a single T cell receptor beta chain. This clonotype was seen at least ten times. It has no known antigen specificity. No base-level quality is on record; no much larger clone is a single base apart. The source of the sample is a study of T cell repertoires in cytomegalovirus infection (dated by TCRdb to the late 2010s). In terms of the full investigation: The peptide stimulations were aimed at well-studied HLA-B-restricted epitopes as well as recently identified HLA-C-restricted CMV epitopes, whose presentation resists viral immunomodulation. The HLA type of each donor mattered for the analysis, because public TCR beta signatures pointed to carriage of CMV infection along with the matching HLA type.

The sequencer listed for this sample is Illumina HiSeq 1500. TCRdb reworked the public reads: Q25 trimming with fastp, MiXCR clone assembly, productive beta chains retained. One record per CDR3 amino acid sequence lists the most common genes and DNA. This sample has 300,000 to 400,000 distinct CDR3 sequences in its table, and under 35% of those were observed once. 20% of the sample goes to the ten largest clones. The sample's treatment or condition label, decoded: in vitro stimulation with specific CMV peptide epitopes to enrich CMV-specific T cells. For CDR1 and CDR2, the germline V gene lists SGHTA and FQGNSA. Trimming at the junction amounts to 2 bases on V and 3 bases on J, and the germline ends lie 11 bases apart. From cysteine to phenylalanine, the CDR3 is 15 amino acids long. The read is trimmed to its CDR3 DNA, 45 bases read in frame from base 1. What the authors observed across the whole study: In both this cohort and an independent cohort of 350 or so donors, the cumulative frequency of public TCR beta family members distinguished carriers of CMV infection plus the relevant HLA type. In the ex vivo response, HLA-C-restricted CMV-specific TCR beta clonotypes were dominant, and in two of eight donors the single most frequent clonotype came from this HLA-C-restricted group.

The source of this sequence is a human donor in good health (CMV status not recorded). Some clones in this sample may be carry-over from other donors' samples. Recombination linked TRBV7-2 to TRBJ1-3, with TRBD1 tentatively as D gene (6 bases match). Material: cultured PBMCs, obtained from culture after CMV antigen stimulation. Read as DNA, the sequence is TGTGCCAGCAGCTTACTTACAGGGAGTGGAAACACCATATATTTT. It is translated as CASSLLTGSGNTIYF.